These 14 T cell receptor beta chains came from one sample sequenced in a study of cytomegalovirus exposure and HLA in healthy donors (dated by TCRdb to about 2017). Libraries were built with the immunoSEQ multiplex PCR assay. TCRdb retrieved this table from immuneACCESS and kept in-frame rearrangements only. Not all clones are present; in checked studies, unresolved V genes account for under half, and no reason is known for the remainder. In this sample the table shows more than 200,000 clones, about 90% of which occur a single time. The ten largest clones represent around 3.3% of the sample. Sequencing input: PBMCs. The receptors originated from a woman younger than 45 in good health and CMV-seronegative.

The chain joins TRBV5-4 to TRBJ1-2; 9 bases match TRBD1. V gave up 7 bases and J gave up 4 bases; unmatched junction bases: 11. The V gene's germline CDR1 is SGHNT and CDR2 YYREEE (reference sequence). The CDR3 totals 15 residues. The CDR3 DNA follows: TGTGCCAGCTCCCGGTGGATGGGACAGGGCTATGGCTACACCTTC. This codes for CASSRWMGQGYGYTF.

The CDR3 nucleotides are TGTGCCAGCGGTTCAGAAGGGGAGCCCCAGCATTTT. It specifies CASGSEGEPQHF. The rearrangement joins TRBV7-2 to TRBJ1-5, with D perhaps matching TRBD1 (5 bases). Germline V gene lookup returns CDR1 SGHTA and CDR2 FQGNSA. The ends were cut back, 8 bases at V and 8 bases at J, with 13 bases in the middle. This CDR3 has 12 residues. Combining the CDR3 with reference TRBV7-2 and TRBJ1-5 gives the whole variable domain GAGVSQSPSNKVTEKGKDVELRCDPISGHTALYWYRQSLGQGLEFLIYFQGNSAPDKSGLPSDRFSAERTGGSVSTLTIQRTQQEDSAVYLCASGSEGEPQHFGDGTRLSIL.

This clone was observed a single time. The genes are TRBV9 and TRBJ2-7; the D gene is possibly TRBD1 (5 bases). V was cut by 4 bases and J by 1 base, with 12 bases left in between. The CDR3 covers 14 residues. The germline CDR1 and CDR2 sequences are SGDLS and YYNGEE. In DNA, the CDR3 is TGTGCCAGCAGCAGGCAAGGGGAATCCTACGAGCAGTACTTC. Amino acid sequence: CASSRQGESYEQYF.

The V gene is TRBV27, the J gene TRBJ1-2, with 8 bases fitting TRBD1. V gave up 4 bases and J gave up 2 bases; unmatched junction bases: 3. Germline lookup yields CDR1 MNHEY and CDR2 SMNVEV (reference sequence). The CDR3 has 14 amino acids. For the CDR3, the DNA is TGTGCCAGCAGTTCCGGACAGGGAAACTATGGCTACACCTTC. Encoded protein: CASSSGQGNYGYTF.

This rearrangement joins TRBV7-9 to TRBJ2-7, with 11 bases identical to TRBD2. With 5 bases clipped from V and 3 bases from J, the junction kept 12 bases outside the gene matches. The CDR3 has 17 residues. Germline values: CDR1 SEHNR, CDR2 FQNEAQ (reference sequence). The CDR3 sequence: CASSQTTGLAGNYEQYF. The CDR3 DNA reads TGTGCCAGCAGCCAGACAACTGGACTAGCGGGTAACTACGAGCAGTACTTC.

The rearrangement links TRBV4-2 to TRBJ2-7, with D possibly being TRBD2 (5 bases). This CDR3 comprises 13 residues. Looked up from germline, CDR1 is LGHNA and CDR2 is YNFKEQ. Trimming removed 1 base at V and 6 bases at J, with 10 bases between. The CDR3 loop is CASSQGLSPEQYF. The CDR3 DNA follows: TGTGCCAGCAGCCAAGGACTATCCCCCGAGCAGTACTTC.

The rearrangement uses TRBV7-9 and TRBJ2-7; 7 bases match TRBD2. The CDR3 consists of 13 residues. Trimming at V came to 2 bases and at J to 3 bases, leaving 1 base not matched to a gene. Germline-derived CDR1 and CDR2 are SEHNR and FQNEAQ (reference sequence). CDR3 DNA sequence: TGTGCCAGCAGCTTACTAGCGGACTACGAGCAGTACTTC. It is translated as CASSLLADYEQYF.

The chain recombines TRBV25-1 with TRBJ2-7; 11 bases match TRBD2. The CDR3 loop spans 18 amino acids. The trim removed 2 bases at V and 0 bases at J, leaving 9 bases unmatched. CDR1 MGHDK and CDR2 SYGVNS come from the germline V gene. This CDR3 reads CASSEPGLAVMSSYEQYF. Written as DNA, the CDR3 is TGTGCCAGCAGTGAACCGGGACTAGCGGTGATGAGCTCCTACGAGCAGTACTTC.

The chain carries TRBV5-5 and TRBJ2-1; TRBD1 matches 9 bases. The CDR3 has 14 residues. The V and J ends lost 4 bases and 3 bases, in that order; junction bases with no gene match: 2. CDR1 SGHKS and CDR2 YYEKEE come from the germline V gene (reference sequence). CDR3 bases: TGTGCCAGCAGCAGACAGGGGGTCTACAATGAGCAGTTCTTC. This gives the protein CASSRQGVYNEQFF.

The chain joins TRBV7-8 to TRBJ2-7; D possibly matches TRBD1 or TRBD2 (5 bases each). Per germline, CDR1 SGHVS and CDR2 FQNEAQ. V was trimmed by 6 bases and J by 4 bases, leaving 7 bases between them. This CDR3 is 11 amino acids long. The CDR3 loop reads CASRGVYEQYF. The CDR3 DNA reads TGTGCCAGCAGGGGGGTTTACGAGCAGTACTTC.

V gene TRBV6-5 combines with J gene TRBJ2-7, with 7 bases lining up with TRBD1. V lost 2 bases, J lost 2 bases, and 3 bases stayed unmatched. The CDR3 runs to 14 residues. The germline V gene has CDR1 MNHEY and CDR2 SVGAGI. The CDR3 sequence: CASSYGQATYEQYF. CDR3 nucleotide sequence: TGTGCCAGCAGTTACGGACAGGCCACCTACGAGCAGTACTTC.

This clone was seen only once. The rearrangement joins TRBV7-3 to TRBJ2-1; TRBD2 might be the D (5 bases). From germline, CDR1 is SGHTA and CDR2 FQGTGA. This CDR3 has 12 residues. Trimming removed 0 bases from V and 9 bases from J, with 6 bases in between. The CDR3 loop is CASSLTGGEQFF. CDR3 nucleotides: TGTGCCAGCAGCTTAACAGGAGGTGAGCAGTTCTTC.

V is TRBV5-1 and J is TRBJ1-2; D is possibly TRBD1 (5 bases). This CDR3 has 17 residues. The V gene's germline CDR1 is SGHRS and CDR2 YFSETQ. Trimming cost V 0 bases and J 0 bases, with 15 bases left between them. CDR3 residues: CASSLAVGPDSNYGYTF. The CDR3 nucleotides read TGCGCCAGCAGCTTGGCGGTGGGGCCCGACTCTAACTATGGCTACACCTTC.

The V gene is TRBV27, the J gene TRBJ2-3, with D uncertain. Per the germline V gene, CDR1 is MNHEY and CDR2 is SMNVEV (reference sequence). The CDR3 totals 15 residues. V was clipped by 4 bases and J by 0 bases, with 11 bases between them. In DNA, the CDR3 is TGTGCCAGCAGTTCATTAATTTCTAGCACAGATACGCAGTATTTT. Amino acid sequence: CASSSLISSTDTQYF.